This TCR beta chain comes out of a study of T cells expressing NK-cell markers (dated by TCRdb to the early 2020s). Turning to the overall study: Eight donors provided sorted CD3+CD56+NKG2C+, CD3+CD56+NKG2C- and CD3+CD56-NKG2C+ T-cell subsets, whose TCR beta-chain repertoires were profiled. Of the eight sequenced donors, seven were found to be HCMV-seropositive and one was found to be HCMV-seronegative. All eight donors whose samples were sequenced were randomly selected healthy volunteers, three of them men and five women. Sequencing of the libraries produced 2 x 150 bp reads on Illumina HiSeq 2000/2500, MiSeq or NextSeq. Overall results and qualifications from the work: It remained unclear whether the expanded NKG2C-expressing T cell clones were specific for HCMV antigens. Those dominant clonotypes were again the most abundant among CD3+CD56-NKG2C+ cells in a few donors, at roughly 25-60.1%. In six or seven donors, the dominant CD3+CD56+NKG2C+ clonotypes ranked among the top 10 CD8+ clonotypes, making up about 1.0-8% of CD8+ T cells.

HCMV-specific IgG was detected in serum with a commercial ELISA kit to determine HCMV serostatus. Ficoll density gradient centrifugation was used to isolate peripheral blood mononuclear cells from blood. Remarks on this clonotype: Its antigen is unknown.

TCRdb shows the sequencer as Illumina HiSeq 2000. TCR beta cDNA libraries were made by 5'RACE template switching that added a universal primer site and unique molecular identifiers. Priming for cDNA synthesis came from the TCR beta constant segment, and two successive PCR amplification steps followed. Per the authors' processing: MIGEC was used to demultiplex reads and group reads by UMI, and MiTCR was used to assemble and quantify clonotypes. To remove erroneous sequences, TCR cDNA sequences were retained only when supported by two or more reads. The tcR package was used for downstream repertoire analysis, and clonotypes were matched between fractions using CDR3 nucleotide sequence together with V segment. VDJmatch was used to annotate antigen specificity against VDJdb, with one amino acid substitution in CDR3 allowed. TCRdb reprocessed the reads, and each CDR3 protein sequence is entered once, without DNA. The V and J calls shown here were made by TCRdb, not taken from the authors' results. This sample's clone table shows hundreds of thousands of distinct CDR3 sequences. The ten largest clones capture roughly 3.5% of the sample.

Material: blood T cells: a sorted CD56 or NKG2C T cell subset, CD4+ or CD8+ T cells, or bulk PBMC T cells (not recorded which). The sequence derives from a man younger than 35 in good health. Donor details come from another sample of the same person, matched by shared clones.

The CDR3 reads as follows: CALGEGVTQYF. In this chain, TRBV30 is recombined with TRBJ2-5; no DNA is available, so the TRBD1 call from TCRdb remains unchecked. From the cysteine up to the phenylalanine, the CDR3 has a length of 11 residues. The DNA is unrecorded. CDR1 and CDR2, per the germline V gene (reference sequence), are GTSNPN and SVGIG.